The rows below give T cell receptor beta chains drawn from one sample of a study of tumor-infiltrating lymphocytes in primary liver carcinoma. TCRdb recomputed calls from the multiplex PCR reads with MiXCR, one row per CDR3 protein. Among about 350,000 distinct CDR3 sequences listed, approximately 65% were seen once. Sequenced: peripheral blood. These receptors originate from a man aged 35-49 years with primary liver carcinoma and hepatitis B virus infection. Each CDR3 is given with its conserved first and last residue. Fields, in order: clone size, J gene, D gene, V gene, CDR3 length, CDR3 DNA, CDR3 protein. The D gene is left open where the match is weak. Clone size is stated in some rows and not others, as once, few, many or a class when expanded.

>-|TRBJ2-7|-|TRBV11-2|16
TGTACCAGCAGCTTAGATTCCACTTGGCATGCCTACGAGCAGTACTTC
CTSSLDSTWHAYEQYF
>-|TRBJ2-5|-|TRBV29-1|13
TGCAGCGCCGGGGGCCTCCGGGCGGAGACCCCGTACTTC
CSAGGLRAETPYF
>-|TRBJ2-7|TRBD2|TRBV29-1|15
TGCAGCGTGGCGAATAACGGGAGGCCCTCCTACGAGCAGTACTTC
CSVANNGRPSYEQYF
>-|TRBJ2-7|-|TRBV5-1|14
TGCGTCAGCAGCGCGGGGACAGTCCTCTACGAGCAGTACTTC
CVSSAGTVLYEQYF
>once|TRBJ2-7|-|TRBV5-6|13
TGTACCAGCAGCCGGGACGGGCCTTACGAGCAGTACTTC
CTSSRDGPYEQYF
>-|TRBJ2-7|-|TRBV4-2|16
TGTGCCAGCGGCCAACTGGCTAGGGAGGCTGGATACGAGCAGTACTTC
CASGQLAREAGYEQYF
>-|TRBJ1-5|TRBD1|TRBV28|15
TGTGCCATCAACCTTGGGACAGGGGAAAATCAGCCCCAGCATTTT
CAINLGTGENQPQHF
>few|TRBJ2-6|TRBD2|TRBV5-1|18
TGCGCCAGCAGCTTGGATGCGGGGGGAATCTCTGGGGCCAACGTCCTGACTTTC
CASSLDAGGISGANVLTF
>-|TRBJ2-1|-|TRBV5-4|13
TGTGCCAGCCGCTTGGTCTACAACAATGAGCAGTTCTTC
CASRLVYNNEQFF
>-|TRBJ2-7|TRBD2|TRBV11-2|15
TGTGTCAGCAGACAAAGACTAGCGGGAACCTACGAGCAGTACTTC
CVSRQRLAGTYEQYF
>-|TRBJ2-7|TRBD2|TRBV11-2|18
TGTGCCAGTAACTCACTCCCCCCCACTAGCGGGAGGCCCTACGAGCAGTACTTC
CASNSLPPTSGRPYEQYF
>-|TRBJ2-7|-|TRBV5-1|15
TGCGCCAGCAGCGAACTTAGTCAGGGTCCCTACGAGCAGTACTTC
CASSELSQGPYEQYF
>once|TRBJ2-7|TRBD1|TRBV28|13
TGTGCCAGCAGTTTCGGGGACAGGGGCGAGCAGTACTTC
CASSFGDRGEQYF
>-|TRBJ2-7|-|TRBV10-1|14
TGTGCCATCCCACAAGGACATGGGTTATACGAGCAGTACTTC
CAIPQGHGLYEQYF
>-|TRBJ1-1|-|TRBV4-1|15
TGTGCCAGCAGCCAAGGACTGCCCGAAAGGGTTGAAGCTTTCTTT
CASSQGLPERVEAFF
>-|TRBJ2-1|-|TRBV7-3|21
TGTGCCAGCAGCCCCAAACGGGGCCAGGGTACGGCTGGAGCCTTATACAATGAGCAGTTCTTC
CASSPKRGQGTAGALYNEQFF
>-|TRBJ2-7|TRBD2|TRBV5-1|15
TGCGCCAGCAGCTTGGATGCGGGAGTGGCCTACGAGCAGTACTTC
CASSLDAGVAYEQYF
>-|TRBJ2-5|TRBD1|TRBV11-2|14
TGTGTCAGCAGCTTAGCACAGGGGTGGGAGACCCAGTACTTC
CVSSLAQGWETQYF
>-|TRBJ2-5|TRBD2|TRBV6-5|16
TGTGCCAGCAGTTACTCGGATAGCGGGCATCAAGAGATCCAGTACTTC
CASSYSDSGHQEIQYF
>-|TRBJ1-2|TRBD1|TRBV28|18
TGTGCCAGCATATCGGACAGGGGAACCATAATTCCCCTTATTGGCTACACCTTC
CASISDRGTIIPLIGYTF
>-|TRBJ2-3|TRBD2|TRBV18|15
TGTGCCAGCTCATCAAGCGGGGCCCCCACAGATACGCAGTATTTT
CASSSSGAPTDTQYF
>many|TRBJ2-7|-|TRBV10-3|14
TGTGCCATCAGTGAAATGGCCTCCTCCTACGAGCAGTACTTC
CAISEMASSYEQYF